One sample yielded the 22 T cell receptor beta chains listed below, sequenced in a study of T cell responses to AZD1222 COVID-19 vaccine. TCRdb keeps only in-frame clones here, not all; method: immunoSEQ multiplex PCR. The sample has about 72,000 clones; over 75% are singletons. The starting material was peripheral blood, obtained on day 0 of AZD1222 vaccination. These receptors all come from an adult in good health.

The gene calls are TRBV7-9 and TRBJ1-1; no firm D call. V was shortened by 1 base and J by 4 bases, with 13 bases between the two germline ends. The CDR3 has 15 amino acids. Germline-derived CDR1 and CDR2 are SEHNR and FQNEAQ (reference sequence). Written as DNA, the CDR3 is TGTGCCAGCAGCTTAGATGAAGTGTTTGGCACTGAAGCTTTCTTT. It yields the protein CASSLDEVFGTEAFF.

CDR3 sequence: CASSLAIQPGKGGYTF. In nucleotides, the CDR3 is TGCGCCAGCAGCTTGGCCATACAGCCAGGGAAGGGGGGCTACACCTTC. J is TRBJ1-2 and V is TRBV5-1; perhaps TRBD1 as D (5 bases). Germline V CDR1 and CDR2: SGHRS, YFSETQ. Trimming pared 0 bases from V and 8 bases from J, leaving 20 bases between. This CDR3 comprises 16 residues.

Worth noting for this clone: The sample has other DNA sequences that encode this CDR3 too. The CDR3 region is CASSLGVDTQYF. The DNA of the CDR3 is TGCGCCAGCAGCTTGGGGGTTGATACGCAGTATTTT. The gene calls are TRBV5-1 and TRBJ2-3; D remains unclear. CDR1 SGHRS and CDR2 YFSETQ come from the germline V gene. The germline V and J ends were trimmed by 0 bases and 6 bases, with 5 bases remaining between them. There are 12 residues in the CDR3.

The J gene is TRBJ2-2, the V gene TRBV7-3; 12 bases are shared with TRBD2. CDR1 is SGHTA and CDR2 is FQGTGA in the germline V gene. The CDR3 runs 17 residues. V was clipped by 3 bases and J by 3 bases; unmatched bases: 5. The CDR3 coding sequence is TGTGCCAGCAGCTTGACTAGCGGGGGTAGTTACACCGGGGAGCTGTTTTTT. Protein sequence: CASSLTSGGSYTGELFF.

In its sample, this clone was seen once. This chain uses TRBV30 with TRBJ1-5; D ambiguous. CDR3 length: 14 amino acids. V was clipped by 0 bases and J by 7 bases, with 13 bases between them. CDR1 is GTSNPN and CDR2 is SVGIG in the germline V gene (reference sequence). The CDR3 nucleotides read TGTGCCTGGAGTGTAACGGCAGGTGGGCAGCCCCAGCATTTT. Amino acid sequence: CAWSVTAGGQPQHF.

The chain carries TRBV6-2 or TRBV6-3 and TRBJ1-1; D possibly corresponds to TRBD1 (5 bases). This CDR3 is 14 amino acids long. The V gene's germline CDR1 is MNHEY and CDR2 SVGEGT. The V and J ends lost 0 bases and 3 bases respectively, with 8 bases between them. The CDR3 DNA sequence: TGTGCCAGCAGTTACTCGCCCAGGGACACTGAAGCTTTCTTT. This sequence encodes CASSYSPRDTEAFF.

The CDR3 bases are TGTGCCAGCAGTGCCCCCGGGACAGTGGGCAATCAGCCCCAGCATTTT. It codes for CASSAPGTVGNQPQHF. V usage is TRBV6-1 and J usage is TRBJ1-5; TRBD1 agrees at 7 bases. This CDR3 spans 16 amino acids. V dropped 4 bases and J dropped 2; count of bases not matched to a gene: 8. Germline values: CDR1 MNHNS, CDR2 SASEGT.

This rearrangement joins TRBV10-3 to TRBJ1-2; D call uncertain. In germline, CDR1 is ENHRY, CDR2 SYGVKD. V was trimmed by 5 bases and J by 7 bases, leaving 14 bases between them. The CDR3 runs 13 residues. The DNA of the CDR3 is TGTGCCATCAGTCAGGACCCGGCTCTTGGCTACACCTTC. Its translation: CAISQDPALGYTF.

The V call is TRBV10-2, the J call TRBJ2-7; possibly TRBD1 for D (5 bases). Deletions cut 1 base from V and 2 bases from J, with 18 bases between. In germline, CDR1 is WSHSY, CDR2 SAAADI. The CDR3 is 17 amino acids. CDR3 sequence: CASSEFGFGATAYEQYF. Here the CDR3 DNA reads TGCGCCAGCAGTGAGTTCGGGTTTGGGGCCACCGCCTACGAGCAGTACTTC.

For this clone: Other nucleotide sequences in the sample specify the same CDR3. This chain links TRBV4-2 with TRBJ2-3; a weak D match, TRBD2 (6 bases). The CDR3 totals 15 residues. Trimming pared 1 base from V and 1 base from J, leaving 9 bases between. Germline V gene sequence: CDR1 LGHNA, CDR2 YNFKEQ. This CDR3 reads CASSQASGGTDTQYF. The CDR3 bases are TGTGCCAGCAGCCAAGCATCGGGGGGCACAGATACGCAGTATTTT.

J is TRBJ1-6 and V is TRBV19; tentatively, D is TRBD1 (5 bases). Trimming left V 9 bases short and J 8 bases short, with 14 bases between. Germline V gene lookup returns CDR1 LNHDA and CDR2 SQIVND (reference sequence). CDR3 length: 13 residues. CDR3 region: CASTGLGDSPLHF. CDR3 in DNA: TGTGCCAGCACCGGGCTGGGGGATTCACCCCTCCACTTT.

The chain joins TRBV28 to TRBJ1-1, with unresolved D. The CDR3 sequence is 16 residues long. V lost 2 bases to trimming and J lost 6 bases, with 19 bases between them. Germline V lookup: CDR1 MDHEN, CDR2 SYDVKM. The CDR3 protein is CASSLRTLRSLAEAFF. Written as DNA, the CDR3 is TGTGCCAGCAGTTTAAGGACCTTACGATCTCTGGCTGAAGCTTTCTTT. Looking up the rest from reference TRBV28 and TRBJ1-1 gives the full variable domain: DVKVTQSSRYLVKRTGEKVFLECVQDMDHENMFWYRQDPGLGLRLIYFSYDVKMKEKGDIPEGYSVSREKKERFSLILESASTNQTSMYLCASSLRTLRSLAEAFFGQGTRLTVV.

This clone was counted a single time. This chain joins TRBV18 and TRBJ2-3; 9 nucleotides agree with TRBD1. The V gene's germline CDR1 is KGHSH and CDR2 LQKENI. The CDR3 is 15 amino acids. The J segment lost 4 bases and the V segment lost 2 bases, leaving 4 bases of the junction unmatched. The CDR3: CASSPARDRADTQYF. CDR3 sequence (DNA): TGTGCCAGCTCACCAGCCCGGGACAGGGCAGATACGCAGTATTTT.

This chain uses TRBV5-4 with TRBJ2-7; 9 bases are a match to TRBD1. The trim removed 0 bases at V and 1 base at J, leaving 5 bases unmatched. This CDR3 contains 16 residues. Germline V gives CDR1 SGHNT, CDR2 YYREEE (reference sequence). CDR3 nucleotide sequence: TGTGCCAGCAGCTTGGGGGGACAGGGAAGGTCCTACGAGCAGTACTTC. Its translation is CASSLGGQGRSYEQYF. The full variable domain, rest sourced from reference TRBV5-4 and TRBJ2-7, is ETGVTQSPTHLIKTRGQQVTLRCSSQSGHNTVSWYQQALGQGPQFIFQYYREEENGRGNFPPRFSGLQFPNYSSELNVNALELDDSALYLCASSLGGQGRSYEQYFGPGTRLTVT.

The rearrangement joins TRBV15 to TRBJ2-1, with D perhaps TRBD2 (6 bases). CDR1 is LNHNV, CDR2 YYDKDF, per germline (reference sequence). The CDR3 length is 17 residues. V was shortened by 0 bases and J by 4 bases, with 16 bases between the two germline ends. CDR3 nucleotides: TGTGCCACCAGCAGAGAAGGTAGCGGACCCCCTTACAATGAGCAGTTCTTC. It translates to CATSREGSGPPYNEQFF.

V gene TRBV6-5 combines with J gene TRBJ2-1; 12 positions match TRBD2. Trimming took 6 bases from V and 4 from J; bases not matched to a gene: 4. The CDR3 runs 15 residues. Germline V CDR1 and CDR2: MNHEY, SVGAGI. Here the CDR3 DNA reads TGTGCCAGCAGCAGACTAGCGGGGGCTTACAATGAGCAGTTCTTC. Translation gives CASSRLAGAYNEQFF.

This chain links TRBV12-5 with TRBJ1-1; no firm D call. The germline V and J ends were trimmed by 0 bases and 3 bases, with 23 bases remaining between them. The germline gives CDR1 LGHNT, CDR2 FRNRAP. The CDR3 extends over 19 amino acids. Here the CDR3 reads CASGLVRRGRRWSDTEAFF. CDR3 nucleotides: TGTGCTAGTGGTTTGGTACGTCGTGGAAGGAGGTGGTCCGACACTGAAGCTTTCTTT.

The rearrangement joins TRBV6-1 to TRBJ1-3; D remains unclear. Trimming took off 2 bases at V and 2 bases at J, with 13 bases between the two ends. This CDR3 is built from 16 residues. Per the germline V gene, CDR1 is MNHNS and CDR2 is SASEGT. The CDR3 here is CASSESSRHPGNTIYF. CDR3 bases: TGTGCCAGCAGTGAAAGTAGCAGACACCCTGGAAACACCATATATTTT.

V gene TRBV5-5 combines with J gene TRBJ2-2, with TRBD1 matching over 8 bases. With 2 bases clipped from V and 6 bases from J, the junction kept 12 bases outside the gene matches. In germline, CDR1 is SGHKS, CDR2 YYEKEE (reference sequence). The CDR3 totals 17 residues. For the CDR3, the DNA is TGTGCCAGCAGCTTAATTGGGGGAACAGGGGGTGCCGGGGAGCTGTTTTTT. It translates to CASSLIGGTGGAGELFF.

This clone has a handful of counts. The chain combines TRBV19 with TRBJ2-1, with D tentatively TRBD2 (5 bases). Deletions cut 5 bases from V and 6 bases from J, with 11 bases between. Germline assignment: CDR1 LNHDA and CDR2 SQIVND (reference sequence). The CDR3 consists of 13 residues. The CDR3 region is CASSPGLINEQFF. The CDR3 DNA follows: TGTGCCAGTAGTCCAGGACTTATCAATGAGCAGTTCTTC.

The rearrangement uses TRBV6-2 or TRBV6-3 and TRBJ2-7, with TRBD1 identical over 7 bases. Germline V gives CDR1 MNHEY, CDR2 SVGEGT. Trimming took 6 bases from V and 4 from J; bases not matched to a gene: 9. The CDR3 runs 14 residues. The CDR3 here is CASRPKDRRYEQYF. The CDR3 bases are TGTGCCAGCAGACCTAAGGACAGGAGATACGAGCAGTACTTC.

V is TRBV18 and J is TRBJ1-1; 10 bases are shared with TRBD1. Germline V gene sequence: CDR1 KGHSH, CDR2 LQKENI. The CDR3 contains 17 residues. Trimming cost V 3 bases and J 4 bases; bases outside gene matches: 11. The CDR3 DNA reads as TGTGCCAGCTCACCCCCTCTCGGACAGGGGGAAGGCACTGAAGCTTTCTTT. Amino acids: CASSPPLGQGEGTEAFF.